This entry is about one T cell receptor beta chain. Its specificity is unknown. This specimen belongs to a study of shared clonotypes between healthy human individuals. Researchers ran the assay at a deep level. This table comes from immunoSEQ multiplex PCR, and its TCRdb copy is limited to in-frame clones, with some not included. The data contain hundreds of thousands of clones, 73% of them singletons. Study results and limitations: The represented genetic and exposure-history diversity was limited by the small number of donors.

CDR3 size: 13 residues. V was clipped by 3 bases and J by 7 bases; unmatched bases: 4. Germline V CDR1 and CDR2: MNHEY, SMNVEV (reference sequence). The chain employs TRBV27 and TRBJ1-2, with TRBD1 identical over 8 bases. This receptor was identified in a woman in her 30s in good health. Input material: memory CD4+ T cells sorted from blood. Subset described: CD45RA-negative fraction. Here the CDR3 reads CASSFRTGFGYTF. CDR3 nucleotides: TGTGCCAGCAGTTTCCGGACAGGGTTTGGCTACACCTTC.